The present T cell receptor beta chain was sequenced within a study of cytomegalovirus exposure and HLA in healthy donors. V shed 5 bases and J 4 bases; nucleotides not matched to a gene: 8. This CDR3 region has 15 residues. CDR1 and CDR2 (germline): MNHNS, SASEGT. Whole-study results and caveats: TCR beta sequences reportedly predicted the HLA-A and HLA-B alleles of most subjects accurately. In a later analysis, V- and J-gene trimming of beta chains associated with a DCLRE1C missense variant, replicated independently. Researchers catalogued some 160 TCR beta chains as cytomegalovirus-associated. In presence/absence analyses, roughly uniform sequencing depth across donors was assumed.

60 Vbeta and 13 Jbeta primers were used in PCR. Here immunoSEQ multiplex PCR was the method, and the copy in TCRdb shows in-frame clones only, minus some. The profile covers approximately 120,000 clones, with about 73% appearing a single time and 4% to 4.5% taken by the ten largest. In the case of this clone: Its antigen is not known.

The chain recombines TRBV6-1 with TRBJ1-5, with TRBD1 matching 7 bases. Sequencing was performed on PBMCs. This TCR derives from a woman aged 50 to 60 in good health and CMV-seropositive. CDR3 sequence: CASSNTGQINQPQHF. Written as DNA, the CDR3 is TGTGCCAGCAGTAACACGGGACAGATTAATCAGCCCCAGCATTTT.